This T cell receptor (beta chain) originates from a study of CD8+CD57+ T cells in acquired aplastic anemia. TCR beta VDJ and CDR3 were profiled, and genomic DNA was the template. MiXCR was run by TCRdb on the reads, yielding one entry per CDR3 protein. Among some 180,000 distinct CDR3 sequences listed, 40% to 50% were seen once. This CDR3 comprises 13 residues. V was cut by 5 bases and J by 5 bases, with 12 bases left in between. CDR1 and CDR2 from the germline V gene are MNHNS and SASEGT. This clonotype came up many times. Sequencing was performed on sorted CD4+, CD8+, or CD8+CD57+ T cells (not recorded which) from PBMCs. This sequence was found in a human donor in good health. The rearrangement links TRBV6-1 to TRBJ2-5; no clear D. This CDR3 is CASSPPGHETQYF. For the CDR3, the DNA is TGTGCCAGCAGTCCACCGGGCCATGAGACCCAGTACTTC.